This T cell receptor beta chain was profiled in a study of blood T cell repertoires in COVID-19. Assay: immunoSEQ multiplex PCR; the TCRdb copy retains only in-frame clones and omits some. In the table there are around 370,000 clones, around 90% of which are singletons. Germline V gene data show CDR1 as MNHEY and CDR2 as SVGAGI. This CDR3 is 15 amino acids long. V lost 4 bases, J lost 9 bases, and 19 bases lay in between. V gene TRBV6-5 combines with J gene TRBJ2-1; D might be TRBD2 (6 bases). The sample was peripheral blood. The sequence was collected from a man aged 18 to 35 with active or convalescent COVID-19. The CDR3 spells CASSWDSGVHGEQFF. The CDR3 region has the DNA TGTGCCAGCAGTTGGGACTCTGGGGTACATGGTGAGCAGTTCTTC.